These 9 T cell receptor beta chains came from one sample sequenced in a study of T cell changes during pregnancy in multiple sclerosis. Sequencing was performed with immunoSEQ multiplex PCR; in TCRdb, only in-frame clones are kept and a portion is missing. Here the sample spans about 34,000 clones, 75% to 95% being singletons. The sequenced sample was CD8+ T cells from peripheral blood mononuclear cells, obtained in the second trimester of pregnancy. The receptor set was obtained from a female donor with multiple sclerosis, enrolled in a pregnancy study.

The chain carries TRBV7-9 and TRBJ1-2, with D perhaps matching TRBD1 (6 bases). The CDR3 runs to 16 residues. Trimming left V 5 bases short and J 5 bases short, with 21 bases between. Germline CDR1 SEHNR, CDR2 FQNEAQ (reference sequence). The CDR3 sequence: CASSPEDRLQHYGYTF. Here the CDR3 DNA reads TGTGCCAGCAGCCCCGAGGACAGACTCCAACATTATGGCTACACCTTC.

The rearrangement uses TRBV9 and TRBJ2-3, with D perhaps TRBD2 (5 bases). The CDR3 length is 15 residues. In germline, CDR1 is SGDLS, CDR2 YYNGEE. Between the trimmed V and J ends, which lost 0 bases and 4 bases, there was a span of 12 bases. This CDR3 reads CASSVAAGTPDTQYF. CDR3 DNA: TGTGCCAGCAGCGTAGCCGCGGGTACCCCAGATACGCAGTATTTT.

This chain links TRBV19 with TRBJ2-1, with D tentatively TRBD2 (5 bases). V lost 6 bases, J lost 7 bases, and 13 bases lay in between. The length of the CDR3 is 13 residues. Germline CDR1 LNHDA, CDR2 SQIVND (reference sequence). This chain's CDR3 is CASSLALGNEQFF. The CDR3 region has the DNA TGTGCCAGTAGCCTAGCCTTGGGGAATGAGCAGTTCTTC.

The V and J genes are TRBV18 and TRBJ1-2; the match to TRBD1 covers 7 bases. Germline CDR1 KGHSH, CDR2 LQKENI. Trimming cost V 0 bases and J 8 bases; bases outside gene matches: 6. This CDR3 is built from 14 residues. Here the CDR3 reads CASSPPWQGDGYTF. CDR3 bases: TGTGCCAGCTCACCACCGTGGCAGGGGGACGGCTACACCTTC.

The chain is built from TRBV7-9 and TRBJ1-5, with 9 bases lining up with TRBD1. Germline CDR1 is SEHNR and CDR2 is FQNEAQ (reference sequence). Losses at the gene ends were 4 bases for V and 9 bases for J; bases not matched to a gene: 7. CDR3 size: 14 residues. The CDR3 nucleotides are TGTGCCAGCAGCTCACAGGGGGCTCTTGGGCCCCAGCATTTT. Residues: CASSSQGALGPQHF. The entire variable domain, with the rest obtained from reference TRBV7-9 and TRBJ1-5, is as follows: DTGVSQNPRHKITKRGQNVTFRCDPISEHNRLYWYRQTLGQGPEFLTYFQNEAQLEKSRLLSDRFSAERPKGSFSTLEIQRTEQGDSAMYLCASSSQGALGPQHFGDGTRLSIL.

CDR3 coding DNA: TGTGCCAGCAGTGAGGGACTAGCTCTTTACAATGAGCAGTTCTTC. Translated, it gives CASSEGLALYNEQFF. The rearrangement links TRBV6-4 to TRBJ2-1; TRBD2 matches 9 bases. CDR3 size: 15 residues. The V gene's germline CDR1 is MRHNA and CDR2 SNTAGT. V dropped 3 bases and J dropped 4; count of bases not matched to a gene: 4.

This rearrangement joins TRBV9 to TRBJ1-1; the D is unclear. V lost 0 bases, J lost 11 bases, and 14 bases lay in between. CDR1 is SGDLS and CDR2 is YYNGEE in the germline V gene. The CDR3 totals 13 residues. The CDR3 loop is CASSVDPGKSAFF. DNA for the CDR3: TGTGCCAGCAGCGTAGATCCGGGGAAGAGCGCTTTCTTT.

The V gene is TRBV10-3, the J gene TRBJ2-5; 13 bases match TRBD2. V was pared by 11 bases and J by 4 bases, with 7 bases of the junction left unmatched. The germline V gene encodes CDR1 ENHRY and CDR2 SYGVKD. CDR3 length equals 14 residues. The CDR3 DNA reads as TGTGCCGTCACTAGCGGGAGGGGATCAGAGACCCAGTACTTC. Protein product: CAVTSGRGSETQYF.

This rearrangement joins TRBV18 to TRBJ2-1; 9 bases agree with TRBD2. Germline CDR1 KGHSH, CDR2 LQKENI. V shed 0 bases and J 8 bases; nucleotides not matched to a gene: 14. CDR3 size: 18 residues. This chain's CDR3 is CASSPPLGAGLASDEQFF. The CDR3 coding sequence is TGTGCCAGCTCACCACCGCTCGGCGCAGGACTAGCGTCCGATGAGCAGTTCTTC.